Following are 22 T cell receptor beta chains from one sample sequenced in a study of blood T cell repertoires in COVID-19. Assay used: immunoSEQ multiplex PCR; TCRdb lists only in-frame clones, some missing. The table has about 140,000 clones, about 80% seen once. The sequenced sample consisted of peripheral blood. Receptors originate from a man in his fifties or sixties with acute or convalescent COVID-19.

The genes are TRBV5-1 and TRBJ2-1; 11 bases match TRBD1. The CDR3 covers 15 residues. V trimming: 4 bases; J trimming: 2 bases; junction bases outside the gene matches: 2. Germline values: CDR1 SGHRS, CDR2 YFSETQ. The CDR3 loop is CASSPGQGAYNEQFF. The CDR3 nucleotides are TGCGCCAGCAGCCCGGGACAGGGGGCCTACAATGAGCAGTTCTTC.

This sequence joins TRBV10-1 and TRBJ1-2, with 7 bases fitting TRBD1. The length of the CDR3 is 14 residues. With 2 bases clipped from V and 4 bases from J, the junction kept 4 bases outside the gene matches. The germline CDR1 and CDR2 sequences are WNHNN and SYGVQD (reference sequence). CDR3 sequence (DNA): TGCGCCAGCAGTGAGCCAGGGGGTTTCTATGGCTACACCTTC. Its translation: CASSEPGGFYGYTF.

The V gene is TRBV2, the J gene TRBJ1-1; tentatively, D is TRBD1 (5 bases). The CDR3 is 14 amino acids. The V end was cut by 2 bases, the J end by 3 bases, with 10 bases between. Per germline, CDR1 SNHLY and CDR2 FYNNEI. CDR3 bases: TGTGCCAGCAGTGAAAAGGGGAGGGACACTGAAGCTTTCTTT. It codes for CASSEKGRDTEAFF.

This clone appeared a single time. This chain joins TRBV7-9 and TRBJ2-3, with 8 bases identical to TRBD1. The CDR3 spans 15 residues. Trimming took 3 bases from V and 5 from J; bases not matched to a gene: 7. CDR1 and CDR2 from the germline V gene are SEHNR and FQNEAQ (reference sequence). This CDR3 reads CASSFGQGDGDTQYF. In DNA form, the CDR3 reads TGTGCCAGCAGCTTCGGACAGGGTGACGGAGATACGCAGTATTTT.

This clone showed up just a few times. The chain uses TRBV28 and TRBJ1-1; tentatively, D is TRBD1 (6 bases). This CDR3 is 14 amino acids long. With 5 bases removed from V and 7 bases from J, the gap between germline ends came to 17 bases. Germline assignment: CDR1 MDHEN and CDR2 SYDVKM. CDR3 nucleotides: TGTGCCAGCAGTCCCGCTGGGAGACAGGATGAAGCTTTCTTT. Amino acids: CASSPAGRQDEAFF.

As concerns this clone: This clone may be a read error of a much larger clone one base away. The chain couples TRBV6-5 to TRBJ2-1; 10 bases match TRBD2. The CDR3 spans 15 residues. Trimming at V came to 6 bases and at J to 0 bases, leaving 2 bases not matched to a gene. Germline CDR1 and CDR2: MNHEY and SVGAGI. This CDR3 reads CASRERGGSYNEQFF. CDR3 coding DNA: TGTGCCAGCAGAGAGCGGGGGGGCTCCTACAATGAGCAGTTCTTC.

V is TRBV19 and J is TRBJ1-6; D remains unclear. CDR1 is LNHDA and CDR2 is SQIVND in the germline V gene (reference sequence). The CDR3 covers 17 residues. Trimming took off 2 bases at V and 3 bases at J, with 14 bases between the two ends. The CDR3 coding sequence is TGTGCCAGTAGTATACGGATGGAATCGGGCTATAATTCACCCCTCCACTTT. As protein: CASSIRMESGYNSPLHF.

The rearrangement joins TRBV6-6 to TRBJ1-1; tentatively, D is TRBD1 (5 bases). The CDR3 runs 15 residues. The V gene lost 2 bases and the J gene lost 0 bases, with 10 bases spanning the gap. Germline V gives CDR1 MNHNY, CDR2 SVGAGI (reference sequence). The DNA for the CDR3 is TGTGCCAGCAGTTACGGGGGGACGGTGAACACTGAAGCTTTCTTT. It yields the protein CASSYGGTVNTEAFF.

The J gene is TRBJ2-7, the V gene TRBV2; 11 bases align to TRBD2. In germline, CDR1 is SNHLY, CDR2 FYNNEI. This CDR3 has 12 amino acids. Trimming removed 7 bases from V and 6 bases from J; junction bases left unmatched: 2. This CDR3 is CASIAGGAEQYF. The CDR3 DNA follows: TGTGCCAGCATAGCGGGGGGGGCCGAGCAGTACTTC.

The rearrangement uses TRBV10-3 and TRBJ1-4; TRBD1 might be the D (5 bases). V lost 0 bases, J lost 8 bases, and 13 bases lay in between. The CDR3 runs 15 residues. Germline CDR1 reads ENHRY; CDR2 reads SYGVKD. CDR3 sequence (DNA): TGTGCCATCAGTGAGTCGGTCACGGGGGACGAAAAACTGTTTTTT. Its translation is CAISESVTGDEKLFF.

The chain couples TRBV11-2 to TRBJ1-5, with 11 bases lining up with TRBD1. The CDR3 contains 16 residues. CDR1 is SGHAT and CDR2 is FQNNGV in the germline V gene. The V segment lost 5 bases and the J segment 6 bases; nucleotides outside the gene matches: 9. This CDR3 reads CASSRDRGLLSQPQHF. CDR3 DNA sequence: TGTGCCAGCAGCCGGGACAGGGGGTTGTTGAGTCAGCCCCAGCATTTT.

The CDR3 sequence is CASIPGQLNTEAFF. CDR3 nucleotides: TGTGCCAGCATCCCTGGACAGCTGAACACTGAAGCTTTCTTT. J is TRBJ1-1 and V is TRBV11-2, with D perhaps matching TRBD1 (6 bases). The CDR3 runs to 14 residues. Trimming cost V 7 bases and J 0 bases, with 12 bases left between them. Germline assignment: CDR1 SGHAT and CDR2 FQNNGV.

The chain combines TRBV21-1 with TRBJ1-5; the table's D gene call, TRBD1, was not cross checked with the DNA. TRBV21-1 is a known pseudogene. The CDR3 consists of 19 residues. The CDR3 reads CASSATPGHPLYSNQPQHF. CDR3 nucleotides: TGTGCCAGCAGCGCCACACCGGGACACCCCCTGTATAGCAATCAGCCCCAGCATTTT.

The chain employs TRBV29-1 and TRBJ2-1, with no clear D. This CDR3 region has 13 residues. Trimming removed 2 bases from V and 0 bases from J, with 5 bases in between. Germline loops: CDR1 SQVTM, CDR2 ANQGSEA. The CDR3 sequence: CSVELSSYNEQFF. In DNA, the CDR3 is TGCAGCGTTGAATTGAGCTCCTACAATGAGCAGTTCTTC.

The genes are TRBV25-1 and TRBJ1-2; D unclear. CDR3 length: 13 residues. The V gene's germline CDR1 is MGHDK and CDR2 SYGVNS. V lost 8 bases, J lost 4 bases, and 14 bases lay in between. The CDR3 DNA is TGTGCCAGCTCCCCTCGAGGTTTCTATGGCTACACCTTC. Translated: CASSPRGFYGYTF.

The rearrangement joins TRBV10-1 to TRBJ2-5; tentative D call: TRBD2 (5 bases). In germline, CDR1 is WNHNN, CDR2 SYGVQD (reference sequence). This CDR3 region has 14 residues. With 6 bases removed from V and 2 bases from J, the gap between germline ends came to 13 bases. Here the CDR3 DNA reads TGCGCCAGCAGCGGGGAATTGGGACAAGAGACCCAGTACTTC. As protein: CASSGELGQETQYF.

The chain recombines TRBV5-1 with TRBJ1-1; no definite D call. Germline V gives CDR1 SGHRS, CDR2 YFSETQ. The V end was cut by 2 bases, the J end by 7 bases, with 15 bases between. The CDR3 is made up of 14 amino acids. The chain's CDR3 is CASSLQMALGEAFF. As DNA, the CDR3 is TGCGCCAGCAGCTTACAAATGGCCCTTGGTGAAGCTTTCTTT.

This chain joins TRBV28 and TRBJ1-4, with D uncertain. Germline V gene data show CDR1 as MDHEN and CDR2 as SYDVKM. The CDR3 has 14 residues. V was shortened by 2 bases and J by 7 bases, with 11 bases between the two germline ends. CDR3 region: CASSLDSLGEKLFF. The CDR3 coding sequence is TGTGCCAGCAGTTTAGATAGTCTCGGTGAAAAACTGTTTTTT.

The chain recombines TRBV21-1 with TRBJ1-4. TRBV21-1 is a known pseudogene. This CDR3 spans 15 amino acids. CDR3 protein: CASSKSLATNEKLFF. In DNA form, the CDR3 reads TGTGCCAGCAGCAAATCGCTAGCAACTAATGAAAAACTGTTTTTT.

The CDR3 region is CASSEQNTEAFF. The CDR3 bases are TGTGCCAGCTCAGAACAGAACACTGAAGCTTTCTTT. This chain joins TRBV18 and TRBJ1-1; D call uncertain. V was cut by 5 bases and J by 1 base, with 5 bases left in between. Germline V gene sequence: CDR1 KGHSH, CDR2 LQKENI. CDR3 length: 12 residues. Filled out from reference TRBV18 and TRBJ1-1, the complete variable domain reads NAGVMQNPRHLVRRRGQEARLRCSPMKGHSHVYWYRQLPEEGLKFMVYLQKENIIDESGMPKERFSAEFPKEGPSILRIQQVVRGDSAAYFCASSEQNTEAFFGQGTRLTVV.

The chain recombines TRBV30 with TRBJ1-1; 9 bases agree with TRBD1. The CDR3 covers 16 residues. Germline CDR1 and CDR2: GTSNPN and SVGIG (reference sequence). Unmatched junction bases numbered 5, after V lost 0 bases and J lost 0 bases. Here the CDR3 DNA reads TGTGCCTGGAGTGTACTACAGGGGGCGATGAACACTGAAGCTTTCTTT. Protein product: CAWSVLQGAMNTEAFF.

This chain links TRBV10-3 with TRBJ1-5; perhaps TRBD1 as D (6 bases). The CDR3 length is 15 residues. Trimming took 0 bases from V and 6 from J, leaving 12 bases between them. Germline V gene data show CDR1 as ENHRY and CDR2 as SYGVKD. The DNA for the CDR3 is TGTGCCATCAGTGAGTCGGCAGGGGCCGGTCAGCCCCAGCATTTT. This gives the protein CAISESAGAGQPQHF.